The 10 T cell receptor beta chains listed next were all sequenced from one sample in a study of beta chain features in type 1 diabetes. Study-wide findings and caveats: Type 1 diabetes patients showed a moderate but significant shortening of TCRB CDR3s in all four CD4+ subsets.

All of the isolated RNA was reverse transcribed, so expressed TCRB transcripts were sequenced. Profiled with immunoSEQ multiplex PCR; TCRdb holds only in-frame clones, not every one. The repertoire holds around 180,000 clones, with 7.5% to 8.5% as singletons. Their cognate antigens are unknown. Material for sequencing was central memory CD4+ T cells from blood. The origin of the receptors is a man younger than 30 with type 1 diabetes.

Only a few counts were recorded for this clone. The chain combines TRBV6-1 with TRBJ1-1, with a tentative D call TRBD1 (5 bases). The CDR3 has 12 amino acids. Germline CDR1 is MNHNS and CDR2 is SASEGT. V was shortened by 8 bases and J by 4 bases, with 11 bases between the two germline ends. Written as DNA, the CDR3 is TGTGCCAGCCCCGGGGGGGGCACTGAAGCTTTCTTT. As protein: CASPGGGTEAFF.

The rearrangement joins TRBV10-3 to TRBJ2-2; D is uncertain. The V and J ends lost 8 bases and 1 base respectively, with 5 bases between them. CDR1 ENHRY and CDR2 SYGVKD come from the germline V gene. The CDR3 loop spans 12 amino acids. CDR3 DNA sequence: TGTGCCATCGGCAAGAACACCGGGGAGCTGTTTTTT. Its translation: CAIGKNTGELFF.

This clone was found a few times. This sequence joins TRBV11-2 and TRBJ2-4; D uncertain. V lost 3 bases, J lost 1 base, and 4 bases lay in between. The germline V gene encodes CDR1 SGHAT and CDR2 FQNNGV. This CDR3 has 13 amino acids. CDR3 protein: CASSFEAKNIQYF. DNA of the CDR3: TGTGCCAGCAGCTTTGAGGCCAAAAACATTCAGTACTTC. The variable domain in full, completed from reference TRBV11-2 and TRBJ2-4, reads EAGVAQSPRYKIIEKRQSVAFWCNPISGHATLYWYQQILGQGPKLLIQFQNNGVVDDSQLPKDRFSAERLKGVDSTLKIQPAKLEDSAVYLCASSFEAKNIQYFGAGTRLSVL.

The rearrangement uses TRBV4-3 and TRBJ1-2; 7 bases agree with TRBD1. Germline-derived CDR1 and CDR2 are LGHNA and YSLEER. V lost 3 bases to trimming and J lost 0 bases; unmatched junction nucleotides: 7. This CDR3 is built from 16 residues. The CDR3 DNA reads TGCGCCAGCAGCCATGGGACAGCCAGAGCTAACTATGGCTACACCTTC. It encodes CASSHGTARANYGYTF.

The chain is built from TRBV5-4 and TRBJ2-5; 9 positions agree with TRBD2. V trimming: 2 bases; J trimming: 2 bases; junction bases outside the gene matches: 4. Per the germline V gene, CDR1 is SGHNT and CDR2 is YYREEE (reference sequence). The CDR3 is made up of 15 amino acids. CDR3 loop: CASSLETSGQETQYF. DNA of the CDR3: TGTGCCAGCAGCTTAGAGACTAGCGGACAAGAGACCCAGTACTTC.

V gene TRBV30 combines with J gene TRBJ1-3; no definite D call. This CDR3 spans 15 amino acids. Trimming removed 2 bases at V and 3 bases at J, with 14 bases between. Germline V gene sequence: CDR1 GTSNPN, CDR2 SVGIG (reference sequence). CDR3 amino acids: CAWSRLPFVGNTIYF. The CDR3 nucleotides read TGTGCCTGGAGTCGACTACCCTTCGTTGGAAACACCATATATTTT.

This clone was recorded at least ten times. The chain is built from TRBV15 and TRBJ2-4; TRBD2 is a possible D gene (5 bases). This CDR3 is built from 14 residues. Looked up from germline, CDR1 is LNHNV and CDR2 is YYDKDF (reference sequence). The germline V and J ends were trimmed by 3 bases and 0 bases, with 6 bases remaining between them. The CDR3 nucleotides read TGTGCCACCAGCAGGAGGGAAGCCAAAAACATTCAGTACTTC. This sequence encodes CATSRREAKNIQYF.

CDR3 protein: CSVGLGRTEAFF. The CDR3, as DNA: TGCAGCGTTGGGTTGGGCCGGACTGAAGCTTTCTTT. The V and J genes are TRBV29-1 and TRBJ1-1; D unclear. CDR1 and CDR2 (germline): SQVTM, ANQGSEA. This CDR3 contains 12 residues. The ends were cut back, 4 bases at V and 5 bases at J, with 11 bases in the middle.

The gene calls are TRBV4-1 and TRBJ2-4; possibly TRBD2 for D (6 bases). This CDR3 comprises 18 residues. Germline values: CDR1 MGHRA, CDR2 YSYEKL. Trimming left V 1 base short and J 0 bases short, with 16 bases between. The DNA for the CDR3 is TGCGCCAGCAGCCAAGCCCTCTCCCGGGAGCTAGCCAAAAACATTCAGTACTTC. It codes for CASSQALSRELAKNIQYF.

This clone was found a few times. This sample also contains other DNA sequences that code for the same CDR3. The chain is built from TRBV30 and TRBJ2-3, with TRBD2 identical over 10 bases. Germline V gives CDR1 GTSNPN, CDR2 SVGIG (reference sequence). CDR3 length: 15 residues. Trimming cost V 2 bases and J 2 bases; bases outside gene matches: 4. CDR3 nucleotide sequence: TGTGCCTGGAGTTCGGGACTAGCGAACACAGATACGCAGTATTTT. Translation: CAWSSGLANTDTQYF. Using reference TRBV30 and TRBJ2-3 for the parts outside the CDR3, the full variable domain is SQTIHQWPATLVQPVGSPLSLECTVEGTSNPNLYWYRQAAGRGLQLLFYSVGIGQISSEVPQNLSASRPQDRQFILSSKKLLLSDSGFYLCAWSSGLANTDTQYFGPGTRLTVL.